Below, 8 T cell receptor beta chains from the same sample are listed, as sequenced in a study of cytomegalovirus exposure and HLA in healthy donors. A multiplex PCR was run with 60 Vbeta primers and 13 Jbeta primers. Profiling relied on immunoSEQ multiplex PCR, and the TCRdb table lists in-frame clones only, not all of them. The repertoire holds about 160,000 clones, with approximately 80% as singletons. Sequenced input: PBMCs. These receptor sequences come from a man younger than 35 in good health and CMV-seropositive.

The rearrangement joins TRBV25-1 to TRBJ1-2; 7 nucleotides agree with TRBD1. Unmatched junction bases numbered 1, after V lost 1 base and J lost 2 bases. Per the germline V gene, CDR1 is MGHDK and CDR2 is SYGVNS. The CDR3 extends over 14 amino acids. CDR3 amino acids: CASSESRGNYGYTF. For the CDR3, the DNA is TGTGCCAGCAGTGAATCCAGGGGGAACTATGGCTACACCTTC.

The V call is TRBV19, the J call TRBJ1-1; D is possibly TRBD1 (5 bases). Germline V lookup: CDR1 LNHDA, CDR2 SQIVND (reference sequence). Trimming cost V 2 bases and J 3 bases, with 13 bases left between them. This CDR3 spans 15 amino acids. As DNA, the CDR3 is TGTGCCAGTAGTATACAGGGAGGGGTTGACACTGAAGCTTTCTTT. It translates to CASSIQGGVDTEAFF. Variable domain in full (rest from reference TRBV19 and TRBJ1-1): DGGITQSPKYLFRKEGQNVTLSCEQNLNHDAMYWYRQDPGQGLRLIYYSQIVNDFQKGDIAEGYSVSREKKESFPLTVTSAQKNPTAFYLCASSIQGGVDTEAFFGQGTRLTVV.

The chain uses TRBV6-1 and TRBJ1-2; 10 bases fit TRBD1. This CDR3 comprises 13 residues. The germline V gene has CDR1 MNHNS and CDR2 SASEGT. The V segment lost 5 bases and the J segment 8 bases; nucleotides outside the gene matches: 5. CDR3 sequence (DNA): TGTGCCAGCAGTAGACAGGGGGCGGGGGGCTACACCTTC. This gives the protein CASSRQGAGGYTF.

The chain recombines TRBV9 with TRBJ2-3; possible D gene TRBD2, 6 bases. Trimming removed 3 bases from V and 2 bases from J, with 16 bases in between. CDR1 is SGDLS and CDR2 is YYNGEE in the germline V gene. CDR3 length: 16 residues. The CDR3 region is CASSGWLTRDTDTQYF. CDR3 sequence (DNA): TGTGCCAGCAGCGGGTGGCTGACTAGGGACACAGATACGCAGTATTTT.

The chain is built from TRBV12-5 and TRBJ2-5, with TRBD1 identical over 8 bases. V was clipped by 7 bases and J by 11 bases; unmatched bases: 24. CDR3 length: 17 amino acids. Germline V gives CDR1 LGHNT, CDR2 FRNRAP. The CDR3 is CASAPDGRTGLRGEQYF. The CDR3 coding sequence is TGTGCTAGTGCCCCCGACGGCAGGACAGGGTTACGTGGGGAGCAGTACTTC.

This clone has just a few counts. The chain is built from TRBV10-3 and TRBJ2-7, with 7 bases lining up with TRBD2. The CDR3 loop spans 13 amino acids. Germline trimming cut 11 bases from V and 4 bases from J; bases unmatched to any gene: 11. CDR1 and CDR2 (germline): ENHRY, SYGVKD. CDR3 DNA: TGTGCCGCAGGCCTGGGGGGGACGTACGAGCAGTACTTC. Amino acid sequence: CAAGLGGTYEQYF.

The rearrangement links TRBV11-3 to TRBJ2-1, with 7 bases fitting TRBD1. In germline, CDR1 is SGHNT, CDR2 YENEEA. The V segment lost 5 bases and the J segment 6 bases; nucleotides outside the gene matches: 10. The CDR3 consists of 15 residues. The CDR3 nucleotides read TGTGCCAGCAGCCCACGACAGGGTATCTTCAATGAGCAGTTCTTC. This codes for CASSPRQGIFNEQFF.

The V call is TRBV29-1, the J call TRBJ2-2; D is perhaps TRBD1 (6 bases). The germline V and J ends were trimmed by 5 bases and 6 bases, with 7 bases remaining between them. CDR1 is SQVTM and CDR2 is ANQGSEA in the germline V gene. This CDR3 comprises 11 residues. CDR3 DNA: TGCAGCGTTAGACAGGCCGGGGAGCTGTTTTTT. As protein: CSVRQAGELFF.